This note documents a single T cell receptor (beta chain) sequence. This entry is derived from a study of blood T cell repertoires in COVID-19. Profiled with immunoSEQ multiplex PCR; TCRdb holds only in-frame clones, not every one. The sample carries some 68,000 clones, about 85% recorded once. The CDR3 consists of 13 residues. V shed 6 bases and J 5 bases; nucleotides not matched to a gene: 6. CDR1 SEHNR and CDR2 FQNEAQ come from the germline V gene (reference sequence). This receptor was obtained from a woman in her 50s with COVID-19, enrolled during active disease. This sequence joins TRBV7-9 and TRBJ1-1, with 7 bases identical to TRBD1. Sequencing was performed on peripheral blood. CDR3 nucleotide sequence: TGTGCCAGCAGTGATACAGGGGTTACTGAAGCTTTCTTT. Translation: CASSDTGVTEAFF.